Below, one TCR beta chain is given with its context. Its specificity is unknown. Deep was the level at which the assay was run. Here immunoSEQ multiplex PCR was the method, and the copy in TCRdb shows in-frame clones only, minus some. The repertoire consists of about 1.5 million clones, with around 98% occurring once and the leading ten covering 0.4% to 0.55%. The data are from a study of shared clonotypes between healthy human individuals. Overall study findings and caveats: Generally, estimated richness proved larger in naive subsets than it did in memory subsets. Large depth notwithstanding, sorted-subset sequencing proved incomplete by rarefaction.

CD45RA-negative memory and CD45RA+ naive subsets were split from the CD4+ cells. Germline assignment: CDR1 SGHRS and CDR2 YFSETQ. V shed 0 bases and J shed 11 bases, with 7 bases lying between them. The CDR3 runs to 11 residues. This clonotype was sampled from a man aged 25-45 years in good health. Sequenced sample: naive CD4+ T cells sorted from blood. Subset reported: CD45RA+ positively selected. This chain uses TRBV5-1 with TRBJ2-3; unclear D gene. The CDR3 loop reads CASSLGRGQYF. The DNA of the CDR3 is TGCGCCAGCAGCTTGGGGAGAGGGCAGTATTTT.